This TCR beta chain is from a study of blood T cell repertoires in COVID-19. Study information: Some COVID-19 samples were acute and others convalescent; all came from the United States, Italy and Spain. Sources were T cells, B-cell-depleted T cells, or PBMCs; the material itself was cDNA or gDNA.

In the source study's methods: Counts of nucleated cells, estimated from reference gene primer amplification, were obtained. Sequencing used immunoSEQ multiplex PCR; TCRdb keeps in-frame clones, though not all of them. That table is the source of V, J and clone size, and D and trimming were worked out from the DNA. Among about 240,000 clones, about four fifths were seen once, and the ten largest hold about 2%. This CDR3 comprises 11 residues. CDR1 and CDR2 (germline): SGHTS, YDEGEE. Trimming took off 2 bases at V and 11 bases at J, with 7 bases between the two ends. The chain recombines TRBV5-8 with TRBJ2-2, with D maybe TRBD2 (6 bases). The sequence was obtained from a man aged 30 to 45 who had recovered from COVID-19. The sequenced material came from peripheral blood. CDR3 in amino acids: CASSFGGELFF. The DNA of the CDR3 is TGTGCCAGCAGCTTCGGGGGAGAGCTGTTTTTT.